The following is a T cell receptor beta chain sequence with its context. The antigen remains unidentified. The sample has other DNA sequences that encode this CDR3 too. The data were obtained in a study of shared clonotypes between healthy human individuals. Study-level information: Donors had three CD4 naive, three CD4 memory, two CD8 naive and one CD8 memory plate apiece.

CD45RO-negative cells were positively selected for CCR7, leaving out terminally differentiated effector memory CD45RA+ cells. The healthy adult donors were HIV-negative and reported no recent acute infections or vaccinations. Some clones are missing from TCRdb's copy, which holds only in-frame ones; the method was immunoSEQ multiplex PCR. The table lists more than 2 million clones, around 93% of them singletons. Notes on the study in general: Represented diversity (both genetic and exposure-history) was limited by the small number of donors.

Germline V gene lookup returns CDR1 MNHEY and CDR2 SMNVEV (reference sequence). The CDR3 consists of 15 residues. Between the trimmed V and J ends, which lost 2 bases and 0 bases, there was a span of 8 bases. The sequence came from a man aged 18-30 years in good health. Some clones in this sample may be carry-over from other donors' samples. The J gene is TRBJ1-5, the V gene TRBV27; tentatively, D is TRBD1 (6 bases). Input material: naive CD8+ T cells from PBMCs. CDR3 sequence (DNA): TGTGCCAGCAGTTTAACAGGGAATAGCAATCAGCCCCAGCATTTT. Its protein product is CASSLTGNSNQPQHF.